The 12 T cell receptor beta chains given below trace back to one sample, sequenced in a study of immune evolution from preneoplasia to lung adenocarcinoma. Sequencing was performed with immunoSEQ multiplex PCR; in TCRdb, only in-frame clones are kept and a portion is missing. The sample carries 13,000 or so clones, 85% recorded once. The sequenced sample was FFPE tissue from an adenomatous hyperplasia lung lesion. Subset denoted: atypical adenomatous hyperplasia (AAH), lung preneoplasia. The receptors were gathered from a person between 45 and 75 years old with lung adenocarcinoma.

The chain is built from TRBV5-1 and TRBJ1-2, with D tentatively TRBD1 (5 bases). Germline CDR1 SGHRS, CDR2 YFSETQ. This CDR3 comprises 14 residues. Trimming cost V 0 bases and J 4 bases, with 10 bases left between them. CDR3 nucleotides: TGCGCCAGCAGCTTGGCGGGGGGAGGCTATGGCTACACCTTC. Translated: CASSLAGGGYGYTF.

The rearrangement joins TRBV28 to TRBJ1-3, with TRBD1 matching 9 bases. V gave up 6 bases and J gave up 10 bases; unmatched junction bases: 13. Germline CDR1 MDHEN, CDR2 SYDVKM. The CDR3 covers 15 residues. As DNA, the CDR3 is TGTGCCAGCAGACCCTCCGGGACAGGGATTTATACCATATATTTT. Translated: CASRPSGTGIYTIYF.

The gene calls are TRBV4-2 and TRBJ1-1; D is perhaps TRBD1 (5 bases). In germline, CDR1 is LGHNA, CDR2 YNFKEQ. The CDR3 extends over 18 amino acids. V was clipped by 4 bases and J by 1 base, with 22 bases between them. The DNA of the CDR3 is TGTGCCAGCAGCCTCAACCCCCCGGCGGGGACCGGGAACACTGAAGCTTTCTTT. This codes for CASSLNPPAGTGNTEAFF.

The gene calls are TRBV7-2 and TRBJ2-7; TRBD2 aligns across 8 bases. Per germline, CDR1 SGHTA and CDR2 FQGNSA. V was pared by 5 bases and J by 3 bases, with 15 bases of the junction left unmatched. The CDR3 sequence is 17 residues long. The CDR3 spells CASSHPPGAGAHYEQYF. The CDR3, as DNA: TGTGCCAGCAGCCACCCCCCTGGAGCGGGAGCCCACTACGAGCAGTACTTC.

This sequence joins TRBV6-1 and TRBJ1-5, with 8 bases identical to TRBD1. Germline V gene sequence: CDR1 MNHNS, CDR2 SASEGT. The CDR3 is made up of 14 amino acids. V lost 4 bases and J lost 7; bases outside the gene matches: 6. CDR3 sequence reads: CASSVGQVVQPQHF. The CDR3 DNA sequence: TGTGCCAGCAGTGTGGGACAGGTAGTACAGCCCCAGCATTTT.

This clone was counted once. As DNA, the CDR3 is TGTGCCAGCAGTTTAGGGACACTCGTTCTTAGGTCACCCCTCCACTTT. This encodes CASSLGTLVLRSPLHF. The gene calls are TRBV28 and TRBJ1-6; weak D call: TRBD1 (6 bases). The CDR3 totals 16 residues. Trimming removed 2 bases at V and 10 bases at J, with 18 bases between. Germline V gene lookup returns CDR1 MDHEN and CDR2 SYDVKM.

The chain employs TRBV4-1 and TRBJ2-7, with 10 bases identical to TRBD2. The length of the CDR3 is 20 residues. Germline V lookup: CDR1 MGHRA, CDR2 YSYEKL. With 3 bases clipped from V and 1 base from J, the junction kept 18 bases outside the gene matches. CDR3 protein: CASSHPPGPSGSFWSYEQYF. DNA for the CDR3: TGCGCCAGCAGCCATCCCCCGGGGCCTAGCGGGAGTTTCTGGTCCTACGAGCAGTACTTC.

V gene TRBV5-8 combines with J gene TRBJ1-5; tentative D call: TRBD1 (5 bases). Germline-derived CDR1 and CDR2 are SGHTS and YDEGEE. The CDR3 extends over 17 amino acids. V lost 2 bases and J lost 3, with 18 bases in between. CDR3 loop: CASSFDRGSTHNQPQHF. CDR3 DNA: TGTGCCAGCAGCTTCGACCGGGGCAGTACACACAATCAGCCCCAGCATTTT.

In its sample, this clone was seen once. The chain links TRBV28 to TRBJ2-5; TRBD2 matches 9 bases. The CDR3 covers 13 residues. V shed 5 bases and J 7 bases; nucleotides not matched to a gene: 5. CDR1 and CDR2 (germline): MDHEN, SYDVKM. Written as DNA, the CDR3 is TGTGCCAGCAGTACGGGACTAGCCGGGACCCAGTACTTC. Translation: CASSTGLAGTQYF.

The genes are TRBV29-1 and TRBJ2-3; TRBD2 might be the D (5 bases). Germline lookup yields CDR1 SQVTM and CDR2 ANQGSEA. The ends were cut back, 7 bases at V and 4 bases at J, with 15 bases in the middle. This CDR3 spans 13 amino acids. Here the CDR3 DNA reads TGCAGCGCCGCTCCGGACTTTCCAGATACGCAGTATTTT. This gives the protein CSAAPDFPDTQYF.

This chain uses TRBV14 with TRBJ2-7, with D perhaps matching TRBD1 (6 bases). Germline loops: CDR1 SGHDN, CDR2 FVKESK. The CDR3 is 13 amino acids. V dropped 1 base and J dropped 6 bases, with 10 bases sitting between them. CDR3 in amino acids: CASSQGIGGEQYF. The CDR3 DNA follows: TGTGCCAGCAGCCAAGGGATAGGGGGCGAGCAGTACTTC.

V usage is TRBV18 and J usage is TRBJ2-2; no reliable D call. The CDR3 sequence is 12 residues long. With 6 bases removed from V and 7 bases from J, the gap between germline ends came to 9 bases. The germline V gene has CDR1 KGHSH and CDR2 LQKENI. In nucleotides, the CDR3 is TGTGCCAGCTCCCCATCCGTCGGGGAGCTGTTTTTT. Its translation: CASSPSVGELFF.